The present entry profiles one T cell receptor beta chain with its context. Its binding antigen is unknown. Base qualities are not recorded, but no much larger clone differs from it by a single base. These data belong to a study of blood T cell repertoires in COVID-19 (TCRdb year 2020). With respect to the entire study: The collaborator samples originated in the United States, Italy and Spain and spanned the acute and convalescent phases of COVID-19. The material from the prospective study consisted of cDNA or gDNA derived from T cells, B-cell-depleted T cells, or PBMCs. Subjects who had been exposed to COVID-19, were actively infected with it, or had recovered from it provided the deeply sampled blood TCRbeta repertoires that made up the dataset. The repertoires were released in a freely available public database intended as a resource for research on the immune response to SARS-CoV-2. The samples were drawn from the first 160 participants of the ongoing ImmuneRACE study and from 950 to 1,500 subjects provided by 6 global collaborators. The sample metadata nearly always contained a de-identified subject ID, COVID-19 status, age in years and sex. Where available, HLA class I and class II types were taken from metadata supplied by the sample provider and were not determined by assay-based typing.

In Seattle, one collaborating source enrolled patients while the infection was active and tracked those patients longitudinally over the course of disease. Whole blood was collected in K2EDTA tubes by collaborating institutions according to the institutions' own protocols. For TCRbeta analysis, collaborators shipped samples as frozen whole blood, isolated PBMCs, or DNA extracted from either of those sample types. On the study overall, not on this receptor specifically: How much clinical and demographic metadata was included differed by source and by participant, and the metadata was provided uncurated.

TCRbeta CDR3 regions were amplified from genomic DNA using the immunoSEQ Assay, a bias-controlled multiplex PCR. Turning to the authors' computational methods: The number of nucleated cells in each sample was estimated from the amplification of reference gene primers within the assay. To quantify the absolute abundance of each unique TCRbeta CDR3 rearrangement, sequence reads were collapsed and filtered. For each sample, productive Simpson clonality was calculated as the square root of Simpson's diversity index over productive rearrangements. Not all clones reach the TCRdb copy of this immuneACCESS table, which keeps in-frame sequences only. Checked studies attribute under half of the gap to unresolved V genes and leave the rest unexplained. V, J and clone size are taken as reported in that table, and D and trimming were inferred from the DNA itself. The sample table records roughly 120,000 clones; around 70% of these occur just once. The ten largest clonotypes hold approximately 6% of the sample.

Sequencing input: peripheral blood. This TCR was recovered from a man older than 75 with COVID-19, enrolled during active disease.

CDR3 sequence: CAISEGTGSRVTDTQYF. The nucleotide sequence reads TGTGCCATCAGTGAAGGGACAGGGAGCAGGGTCACAGATACGCAGTATTTT. The chain couples TRBV10-3 to TRBJ2-3; TRBD1 aligns with 9 central bases. Counted from cysteine to phenylalanine, this CDR3 has 17 amino acids. CDR3 DNA only is kept here, 51 bases in frame from base 1. CDR1 ENHRY and CDR2 SYGVKD were looked up in the germline V gene. Trimmed from V: 3 bases; trimmed from J: 2 bases; junction bases lacking a gene match: 9.